One T cell receptor (beta chain) is described in this entry. Its specificity is unknown. Together with a sample-barcoded 5' primer, a J-beta primer mix was included in a second PCR lasting about 7 to 12 cycles. TCRdb recomputed calls from the 5' RACE reads with MiXCR, one row per CDR3 protein. The table has some 1 million distinct CDR3 sequences, around 43% seen once. The sample originates from a study of blood T cells in healthy people across ages. Study observations and caveats: The study found more naive CD4+ cells and higher diversity in long-lived than aged donors.

The total RNA that was extracted per sample amounted to at least 5 micrograms. The CDR3 totals 19 residues. CDR1 and CDR2 (germline): SGHVS, FQNEAQ. Trimming at V came to 3 bases and at J to 3 bases, leaving 14 bases not matched to a gene. The rearrangement joins TRBV7-8 to TRBJ2-1; TRBD2 matches at 10 bases. The source of this sequence is a woman aged 60-70 years in good health. The sample taken for sequencing was blood. The CDR3 DNA follows: TGTGCCAGCAGCTTGCGGGGCGTAGCGGGAGGCTTCCGCTACAATGAGCAGTTCTTC. Its protein is CASSLRGVAGGFRYNEQFF.